The source of this T cell receptor beta chain is a study of monozygotic twins with inflammatory bowel disease. Following a re-call of the 5' RACE reads, TCRdb has one entry per CDR3 protein and lacks DNA. The sample shows some 450,000 distinct CDR3 sequences, and 2% to 2.5% sits with its ten largest clones. Study outcomes and limitations: Immunosuppressive treatments were not uniform, and this may have added variability to patient repertoires.

For this clonotype: Its target is unknown.

The CDR3 extends over 15 amino acids. Germline-derived CDR1 and CDR2 are SGHTA and FQGNSA. The sequenced sample consisted of blood. The source of this sequence is a human donor with ulcerative colitis or Crohn's disease, or a healthy co-twin of an affected twin (not recorded which). The gene calls are TRBV7-2 and TRBJ2-3; TCRdb indicates TRBD2, and absent DNA this call remains unverified. The CDR3 reads CASSFGGRPTDTQYF. The whole variable domain, remainder taken from reference TRBV7-2 and TRBJ2-3, is GAGVSQSPSNKVTEKGKDVELRCDPISGHTALYWYRQSLGQGLEFLIYFQGNSAPDKSGLPSDRFSAERTGGSVSTLTIQRTQQEDSAVYLCASSFGGRPTDTQYFGPGTRLTVL.